Included here is one T cell receptor (beta chain) sequence, with context. Its antigen remains unknown. V was cut by 3 bases and J by 8 bases, with 14 bases left in between. Germline values: CDR1 MNHEY, CDR2 SMNVEV (reference sequence). The CDR3 sequence is 13 residues long. This sample was taken from a study of Ad26.COV2.S vaccination and SARS-CoV-2 variants. Here immunoSEQ multiplex PCR was the method, and the copy in TCRdb shows in-frame clones only, minus some. The sample contains more than 40,000 clones, about 83% of which appear only once. Study-wide points: CD8+ and CD4+ T cells specific for spike reportedly responded with substantial breadth after vaccination. Relative to placebo recipients, vaccine recipients exhibited elevated spike-specific TCR breadth. With respect to non-spike TCR breadth, vaccine and placebo recipients were similar. There was a possibility that the TCR breadth and depth analyses underestimated total T cell responses.

This chain joins TRBV27 and TRBJ2-7; D assignment may be TRBD1 or TRBD2 (5 bases each). Sample: peripheral blood, taken after recovery from COVID-19. The receptor was derived from a human donor who had recovered from COVID-19. The CDR3 DNA is TGTGCCAGCAGTTTGTCGACAGAGGGTAAGCAGTACTTC. Its translation is CASSLSTEGKQYF.